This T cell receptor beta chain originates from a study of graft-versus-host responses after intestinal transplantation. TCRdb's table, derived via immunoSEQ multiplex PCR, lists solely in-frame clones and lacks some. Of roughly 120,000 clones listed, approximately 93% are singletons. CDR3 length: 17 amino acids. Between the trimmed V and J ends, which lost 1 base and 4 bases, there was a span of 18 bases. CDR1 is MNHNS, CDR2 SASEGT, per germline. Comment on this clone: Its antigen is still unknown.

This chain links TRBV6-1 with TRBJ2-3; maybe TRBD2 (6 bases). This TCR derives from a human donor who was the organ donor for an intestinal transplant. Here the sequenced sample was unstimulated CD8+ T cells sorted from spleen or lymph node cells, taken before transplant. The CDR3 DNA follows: TGTGCCAGCAGTGAAGGATACAGGCTTTGGGGGGCAGATACGCAGTATTTT. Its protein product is CASSEGYRLWGADTQYF.